This T cell receptor (beta chain) is from a study of response to subunit inactivated influenza vaccine. The CDR3 extends over 13 amino acids. The V end was cut by 5 bases, the J end by 0 bases, with 5 bases between. CDR1 and CDR2 (germline): MNHEY, SMNVEV (reference sequence). Many counts were recorded for this clonotype. A single record per CDR3 protein comes from TCRdb applying MiXCR to the RT-PCR reads. In the table there are under 200,000 distinct CDR3 sequences, more than 10% of which are singletons. The same data also went into a second study, on T cells expressing NK-cell markers. That work states: 5'RACE template switching with UMIs generated TCR beta cDNA. The study found these clonotypes also leading the CD3+CD56-NKG2C+ fraction in a few donors.

The sample was CD8+ T cells sorted from PBMCs, taken about 11 days after vaccination. The sequence was collected from a man in his fifties who received an inactivated influenza vaccine. The rearrangement uses TRBV27 and TRBJ1-5, with unresolved D. This CDR3 reads CASSIDSNQPQHF. The CDR3 nucleotides read TGTGCCAGCAGTATTGATAGCAATCAGCCCCAGCATTTT.